The 32 T cell receptor beta chains listed next were all sequenced from one sample in a study of OX40 agonist ivuxolimab in advanced cancers. Clones were read by immunoSEQ multiplex PCR, and TCRdb kept only the in-frame ones, dropping some. The sample consists of about 40,000 clones, 70% to 90% of them appearing once. The material sequenced was CD4+ or CD8+ T cells sorted from blood, taken in a trial of the OX40 agonist ivuxolimab. The receptors derive from an adult with an advanced solid tumor such as melanoma, head and neck, liver or kidney cancer.

The chain recombines TRBV7-9 with TRBJ2-3; 7 bases match TRBD1. The CDR3 length is 13 residues. Per germline, CDR1 SEHNR and CDR2 FQNEAQ (reference sequence). This CDR3 is CVSTGSILDTQYF. Here the CDR3 DNA reads TGTGTCTCGACAGGGTCGATTTTAGATACGCAGTATTTT.

This chain links TRBV7-6 with TRBJ2-7; D unresolved. The V gene lost 0 bases and the J gene lost 4 bases, with 7 bases spanning the gap. The germline CDR1 and CDR2 sequences are SGHVS and FNYEAQ. This CDR3 is 13 amino acids long. CDR3 loop: CASSLALRYEQYF. The CDR3 DNA sequence: TGTGCCAGCAGCTTAGCGCTCCGGTACGAGCAGTACTTC.

This rearrangement joins TRBV29-1 to TRBJ2-7; D might be TRBD1 or TRBD2, each matching 5 bases. The CDR3 spans 12 residues. Germline loops: CDR1 SQVTM, CDR2 ANQGSEA. V was pared by 3 bases and J by 4 bases, with 10 bases between. CDR3 nucleotides: TGCAGCGTTGAGGTAGAGGGGTACGAGCAGTACTTC. Protein product: CSVEVEGYEQYF.

The chain recombines TRBV5-1 with TRBJ1-2, with unresolved D. Germline loops: CDR1 SGHRS, CDR2 YFSETQ. The CDR3 length is 15 residues. The germline V and J ends were trimmed by 0 bases and 7 bases, with 16 bases remaining between them. CDR3 residues: CASSLDPATARGYTF. As DNA, the CDR3 is TGCGCCAGCAGCTTGGATCCAGCCACTGCGCGTGGCTACACCTTC.

The chain carries TRBV6-5 and TRBJ2-7, with D possibly TRBD1 on 5 matching bases. The CDR3 contains 14 residues. V lost 4 bases to trimming and J lost 0 bases, with 10 bases between them. CDR1 and CDR2 from the germline V gene are MNHEY and SVGAGI. The CDR3 protein is CASSFEGVSYEQYF. The DNA for the CDR3 is TGTGCCAGCAGTTTCGAAGGGGTCTCCTACGAGCAGTACTTC.

This clone was counted between two and nine times. The CDR3 nucleotides read TGCAGCGTTGAGATCGGGGACAGCTATGGCTACACCTTC. This encodes CSVEIGDSYGYTF. V gene TRBV29-1 combines with J gene TRBJ1-2, with 7 bases identical to TRBD1. The CDR3 contains 13 residues. The ends lost 3 bases at V and 4 bases at J; junction bases unmatched: 5. Germline V gene data show CDR1 as SQVTM and CDR2 as ANQGSEA.

The V call is TRBV7-6, the J call TRBJ2-6; D might be TRBD1 or TRBD2, each matching 7 bases. The germline V gene has CDR1 SGHVS and CDR2 FNYEAQ. This CDR3 has 18 amino acids. Trimming shortened V by 3 bases and J by 0 bases, and 15 bases separated the two germline ends. The CDR3 nucleotides are TGTGCCAGCAGCTTGCCCAGGGGGGGCACCTCTGGGGCCAACGTCCTGACTTTC. Translation gives CASSLPRGGTSGANVLTF.

The chain links TRBV6-5 to TRBJ1-1; 7 bases fit TRBD1. CDR3 size: 14 residues. CDR1 is MNHEY, CDR2 SVGAGI, per germline. V shed 10 bases and J 0 bases; nucleotides not matched to a gene: 8. The CDR3: CATRTGRMNTEAFF. The CDR3 DNA follows: TGTGCCACCAGGACAGGTCGTATGAACACTGAAGCTTTCTTT.

This chain joins TRBV9 and TRBJ1-5; no definite D call. The CDR3 is 13 amino acids. CDR1 and CDR2 (germline): SGDLS, YYNGEE. Trimming stripped 0 bases from V and 4 bases from J, with 5 bases between. The CDR3 coding sequence is TGTGCCAGCAGCGTAGCGGGGAATCAGCCCCAGCATTTT. It codes for CASSVAGNQPQHF.

Only one count was recorded for this clone. The chain uses TRBV9 and TRBJ2-5; D is unclear. V was cut by 4 bases and J by 4 bases, with 17 bases left in between. Germline V gene lookup returns CDR1 SGDLS and CDR2 YYNGEE. The CDR3 extends over 15 amino acids. CDR3 sequence: CASSSDDSTGETQYF. The CDR3 nucleotides are TGTGCCAGCAGCTCGGACGACTCCACCGGAGAGACCCAGTACTTC.

The chain's CDR3 is CASSADITGGEQYF. The CDR3 nucleotides read TGTGCCAGCAGTGCCGATATAACAGGGGGCGAGCAGTACTTC. V and J are TRBV6-4 and TRBJ2-7; 8 bases line up with TRBD1. Unmatched junction bases numbered 8, after V lost 4 bases and J lost 6 bases. The length of the CDR3 is 14 residues. The V gene's germline CDR1 is MRHNA and CDR2 SNTAGT.

This clone occurred once. J is TRBJ2-5 and V is TRBV18; 13 bases align to TRBD2. Germline-derived CDR1 and CDR2 are KGHSH and LQKENI. CDR3 size: 18 residues. The J segment lost 4 bases and the V segment lost 6 bases, leaving 14 bases of the junction unmatched. For the CDR3, the DNA is TGTGCCAGCTCCATGCCGCAGACTAGCGGGAGGATGGTAGAGACCCAGTACTTC. It specifies CASSMPQTSGRMVETQYF.

The chain is built from TRBV5-8 and TRBJ2-1, with D perhaps assigned TRBD1 or TRBD2 (6 bases each). Trimming left V 2 bases short and J 4 bases short, with 16 bases between. This CDR3 has 16 residues. The germline CDR1 and CDR2 sequences are SGHTS and YDEGEE. Written as DNA, the CDR3 is TGTGCCAGCAGCTTCCGACAGGACCTAGCGTACAATGAGCAGTTCTTC. It yields the protein CASSFRQDLAYNEQFF.

This rearrangement joins TRBV6-1 to TRBJ2-5, with 7 nucleotides matching TRBD2. Unmatched junction bases numbered 13, after V lost 11 bases and J lost 4 bases. Germline CDR1 is MNHNS and CDR2 is SASEGT. This CDR3 region has 14 residues. The CDR3 region is CAGCSGGGSETQYF. CDR3 nucleotide sequence: TGTGCCGGGTGCTCGGGGGGAGGTTCAGAGACCCAGTACTTC.

The chain links TRBV18 to TRBJ1-2; unclear D gene. Germline V gene lookup returns CDR1 KGHSH and CDR2 LQKENI. Trimming left V 3 bases short and J 2 bases short, with 13 bases between. The CDR3 covers 15 residues. The CDR3 sequence is CASSPPATGNYGYTF. CDR3 bases: TGTGCCAGCTCACCTCCGGCGACGGGCAACTATGGCTACACCTTC.

The table lists this clone with a count of one. This chain uses TRBV25-1 with TRBJ1-2, with 7 bases that match TRBD1. Unmatched junction bases numbered 7, after V lost 5 bases and J lost 7 bases. Germline CDR1 reads MGHDK; CDR2 reads SYGVNS. The CDR3 runs to 13 residues. The DNA of the CDR3 is TGTGCCAGCAGTCTAGGGACAGCGGGTGGCTACACCTTC. Its translation: CASSLGTAGGYTF.

This clone was recorded once. The chain recombines TRBV4-3 with TRBJ1-1; no firm D call. CDR1 is LGHNA and CDR2 is YSLEER in the germline V gene. With 0 bases removed from V and 6 bases from J, the gap between germline ends came to 14 bases. This CDR3 contains 15 residues. CDR3 sequence reads: CASSQDPSPKAEAFF. Here the CDR3 DNA reads TGCGCCAGCAGCCAAGATCCATCCCCTAAGGCTGAAGCTTTCTTT.

The CDR3, as DNA: TGTGCCAGCAGTGCACTCAGGAGCACCCAAGAGACCCAGTACTTC. This encodes CASSALRSTQETQYF. V is TRBV6-1 and J is TRBJ2-5, with D unresolved. CDR3 length: 15 residues. The V gene's germline CDR1 is MNHNS and CDR2 SASEGT. The V end lost 4 bases, the J end lost 1 base, and 13 bases lay between the germline ends.

The V gene is TRBV7-6, the J gene TRBJ2-7; possibly TRBD1 for D (6 bases). The CDR3 is 16 residues long. V was pared by 1 base and J by 2 bases, with 15 bases between. The germline CDR1 and CDR2 sequences are SGHVS and FNYEAQ. CDR3 residues: CASSLVSQGSPYEQYF. In DNA form, the CDR3 reads TGTGCCAGCAGCTTAGTAAGTCAGGGGTCCCCCTACGAGCAGTACTTC.

The genes are TRBV27 and TRBJ2-1; D is possibly TRBD2 (6 bases). CDR3 length: 12 amino acids. V was shortened by 6 bases and J by 10 bases, with 13 bases between the two germline ends. Germline lookup yields CDR1 MNHEY and CDR2 SMNVEV (reference sequence). The CDR3 here is CASSSGGWEQFF. DNA for the CDR3: TGTGCCAGCAGCTCAGGAGGGTGGGAGCAGTTCTTC.

This chain connects TRBV27 to TRBJ1-5; TRBD1 might be the D (5 bases). Germline V gives CDR1 MNHEY, CDR2 SMNVEV (reference sequence). The CDR3 totals 14 residues. V lost 4 bases to trimming and J lost 5 bases, with 12 bases between them. CDR3 sequence (DNA): TGTGCCAGCAGTTCGTCAGGGTGGGATCAGCCCCAGCATTTT. Residues: CASSSSGWDQPQHF.

CDR3 bases: TGTGCCAGCAGCCCATGGGGGGGAGGGACTGAAGCTTTCTTT. Translating it yields CASSPWGGGTEAFF. This rearrangement joins TRBV9 to TRBJ1-1; tentatively, D is TRBD1 (5 bases). Germline CDR1 and CDR2: SGDLS and YYNGEE. Between the trimmed V and J ends, which lost 4 bases and 5 bases, there was a span of 15 bases. The CDR3 is made up of 14 amino acids.

The genes are TRBV5-6 and TRBJ1-1, with D unclear. The CDR3 covers 13 residues. Germline assignment: CDR1 SGHDT and CDR2 YYEEEE. The V end was cut by 2 bases, the J end by 0 bases, with 5 bases between. The CDR3 here is CASSLTVNTEAFF. The CDR3 DNA reads as TGTGCCAGCAGCTTAACAGTGAACACTGAAGCTTTCTTT.

The J gene is TRBJ2-3, the V gene TRBV11-2; a possible D gene is TRBD2 (5 bases). Trimming removed 8 bases from V and 3 bases from J, with 21 bases in between. The CDR3 spans 16 residues. Per germline, CDR1 SGHAT and CDR2 FQNNGV. CDR3 region: CASSPFGDELTDTQYF. CDR3 in DNA: TGTGCCAGCTCCCCCTTCGGGGATGAGTTGACAGATACGCAGTATTTT.

The chain combines TRBV27 with TRBJ2-1, with 9 bases fitting TRBD1. In germline, CDR1 is MNHEY, CDR2 SMNVEV (reference sequence). The CDR3 contains 15 residues. Trimming at V came to 3 bases and at J to 5 bases, leaving 5 bases not matched to a gene. CDR3 sequence (DNA): TGTGCCAGCAGTTTTATGACAGGGGGTAACAATGAGCAGTTCTTC. Encoded protein: CASSFMTGGNNEQFF.

The V and J genes are TRBV18 and TRBJ1-2, with 7 bases fitting TRBD1. CDR1 and CDR2 (germline): KGHSH, LQKENI. The CDR3 spans 16 residues. Trimming took 6 bases from V and 3 from J; bases not matched to a gene: 13. The DNA of the CDR3 is TGTGCCAGCTCTTTAGGGGGACAGAAGTTCGACTATGGCTACACCTTC. Its translation: CASSLGGQKFDYGYTF.

The table lists this clone with a few counts. V gene TRBV7-9 combines with J gene TRBJ2-3; TRBD1 agrees at 10 bases. Unmatched junction bases numbered 1, after V lost 0 bases and J lost 4 bases. The CDR3 sequence is 15 residues long. Germline CDR1 and CDR2: SEHNR and FQNEAQ (reference sequence). CDR3 protein: CASSLAGQGPDTQYF. CDR3 sequence (DNA): TGTGCCAGCAGCTTAGCGGGACAGGGGCCAGATACGCAGTATTTT.

This chain connects TRBV5-4 to TRBJ1-1; D gene unclear. This CDR3 comprises 11 residues. Germline assignment: CDR1 SGHNT and CDR2 YYREEE (reference sequence). V dropped 5 bases and J dropped 5 bases, with 7 bases sitting between them. CDR3 amino acids: CASSSSTEAFF. CDR3 nucleotides: TGTGCCAGCAGTTCTAGTACTGAAGCTTTCTTT.

This chain joins TRBV25-1 and TRBJ2-7, with 10 nucleotides matching TRBD1. The CDR3 consists of 15 residues. Germline trimming cut 1 base from V and 4 bases from J; bases unmatched to any gene: 4. Germline lookup yields CDR1 MGHDK and CDR2 SYGVNS. For the CDR3, the DNA is TGTGCCAGCAGTGAATTCCGACAGGGGGCTTACGAGCAGTACTTC. Its protein product is CASSEFRQGAYEQYF.

The chain uses TRBV19 and TRBJ1-5, with D unresolved. The CDR3 contains 12 residues. Germline lookup yields CDR1 LNHDA and CDR2 SQIVND (reference sequence). V was cut by 5 bases and J by 4 bases, with 6 bases left in between. The DNA of the CDR3 is TGTGCCAGTAGTCCCGGGAATCAGCCCCAGCATTTT. It encodes CASSPGNQPQHF.

A note on this clone: The same CDR3 can be traced to other DNA sequences in this sample. Here the CDR3 reads CASSLDRNTEAFF. The DNA of the CDR3 is TGTGCCAGCAGCTTAGACAGGAACACTGAAGCTTTCTTT. The genes are TRBV7-3 and TRBJ1-1; D is perhaps TRBD1 (5 bases). This CDR3 region has 13 residues. Germline loops: CDR1 SGHTA, CDR2 FQGTGA. The V end was cut by 2 bases, the J end by 1 base, with 5 bases between.

The chain combines TRBV25-1 with TRBJ1-2; unclear D gene. Trimming removed 5 bases at V and 5 bases at J, with 12 bases between. The CDR3 is 13 residues long. Germline lookup yields CDR1 MGHDK and CDR2 SYGVNS. Here the CDR3 DNA reads TGTGCCAGCAGTATTACGGGCATATATGGCTACACCTTC. Translating it yields CASSITGIYGYTF.